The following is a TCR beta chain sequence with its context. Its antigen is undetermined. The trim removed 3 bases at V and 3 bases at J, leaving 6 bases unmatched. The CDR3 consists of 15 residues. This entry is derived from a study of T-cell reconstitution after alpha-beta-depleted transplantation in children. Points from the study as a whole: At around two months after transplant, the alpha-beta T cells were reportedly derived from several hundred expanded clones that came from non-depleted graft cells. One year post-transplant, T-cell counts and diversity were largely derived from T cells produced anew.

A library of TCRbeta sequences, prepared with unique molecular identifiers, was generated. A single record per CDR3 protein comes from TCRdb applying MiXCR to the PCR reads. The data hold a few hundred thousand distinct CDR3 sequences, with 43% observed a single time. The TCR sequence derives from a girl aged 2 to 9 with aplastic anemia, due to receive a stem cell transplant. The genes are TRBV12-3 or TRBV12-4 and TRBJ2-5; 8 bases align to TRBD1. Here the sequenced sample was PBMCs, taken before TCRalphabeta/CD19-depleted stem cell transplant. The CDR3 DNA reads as TGTGCCAGCAGTTTTCTCCAGGGGGCCGAAGAGACCCAGTACTTC. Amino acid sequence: CASSFLQGAEETQYF.